Sequencing of this TCR beta chain was carried out in a study of T cell repertoires in cytomegalovirus infection. Looking at the study overall: Matching HLA type, along with CMV infection, was indicated by public TCR beta signatures.

Details on this clonotype: Its antigen is as yet unknown.

CDR1 is MNHEY and CDR2 is SMNVEV in the germline V gene (reference sequence). Trimming took off 2 bases at V and 4 bases at J, with 7 bases between the two ends. This CDR3 spans 13 amino acids. TCRdb re-called the reads through MiXCR, storing one row per CDR3 protein. The table shows tens of thousands of distinct CDR3 sequences, with 21% occurring only once. The J gene is TRBJ2-3, the V gene TRBV27; TRBD2 is a possible D gene (6 bases). The TCR sequence derives from a human donor in good health (CMV status not recorded). Some clones in this sample may be carry-over from other donors' samples. Sequenced here: CD8+ T cells from cultured PBMCs, sampled from culture after CMV antigen stimulation. This CDR3 is CASSLAGPDTQYF. CDR3 DNA: TGTGCCAGCAGTTTAGCGGGGCCAGATACGCAGTATTTT.